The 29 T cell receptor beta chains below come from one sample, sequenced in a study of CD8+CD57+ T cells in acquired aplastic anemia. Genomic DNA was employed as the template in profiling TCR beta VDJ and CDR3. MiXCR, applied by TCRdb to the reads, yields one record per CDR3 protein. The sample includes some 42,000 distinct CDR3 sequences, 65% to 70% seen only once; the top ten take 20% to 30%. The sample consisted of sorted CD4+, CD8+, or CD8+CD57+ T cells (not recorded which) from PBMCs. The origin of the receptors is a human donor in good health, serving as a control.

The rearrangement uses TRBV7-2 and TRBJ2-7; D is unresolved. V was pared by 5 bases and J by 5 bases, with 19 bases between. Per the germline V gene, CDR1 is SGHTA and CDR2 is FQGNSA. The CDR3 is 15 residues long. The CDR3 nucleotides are TGTGCCAGCAGCCCCATTAGCCCCCCCCTGAACGAGCAGTACTTC. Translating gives CASSPISPPLNEQYF.

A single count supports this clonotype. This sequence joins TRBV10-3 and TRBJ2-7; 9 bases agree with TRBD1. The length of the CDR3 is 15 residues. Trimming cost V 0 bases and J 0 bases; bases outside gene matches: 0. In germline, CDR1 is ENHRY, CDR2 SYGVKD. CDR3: CAISESDRGSYEQYF. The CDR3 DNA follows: TGTGCCATCAGTGAGTCGGACAGGGGCTCCTACGAGCAGTACTTC.

CDR3 coding DNA: TGTGCCAGCAGTGAACACAAATGCCCCGGGACAGGCAACTATGGCTACACCTTC. Its protein product is CASSEHKCPGTGNYGYTF. The V gene is TRBV2, the J gene TRBJ1-2; TRBD1 matches at 8 bases. V gave up 2 bases and J gave up 2 bases; unmatched junction bases: 13. The CDR3 loop spans 18 amino acids. Germline V gene sequence: CDR1 SNHLY, CDR2 FYNNEI.

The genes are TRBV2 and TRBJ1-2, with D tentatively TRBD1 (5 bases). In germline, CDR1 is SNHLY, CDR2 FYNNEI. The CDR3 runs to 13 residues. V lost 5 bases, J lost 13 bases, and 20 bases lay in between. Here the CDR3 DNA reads TGTGCCAGCAGTCCCTGGGAGGGGAGGGTTGGCACCTTC. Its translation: CASSPWEGRVGTF.

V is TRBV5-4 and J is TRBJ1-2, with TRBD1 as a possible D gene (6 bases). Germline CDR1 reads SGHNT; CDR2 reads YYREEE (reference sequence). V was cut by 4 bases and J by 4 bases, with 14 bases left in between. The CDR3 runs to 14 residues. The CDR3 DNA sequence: TGTGCCAGCAGCGTAGGACAGAGGGGCTATGGCTACACCTTC. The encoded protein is CASSVGQRGYGYTF.

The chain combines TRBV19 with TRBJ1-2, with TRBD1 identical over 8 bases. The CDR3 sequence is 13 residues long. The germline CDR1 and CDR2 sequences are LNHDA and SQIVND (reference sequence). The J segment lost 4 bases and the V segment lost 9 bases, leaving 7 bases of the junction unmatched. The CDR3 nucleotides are TGTGCCAGCAGTCCTACAGGGGGCTATGGCTACACCTTC. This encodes CASSPTGGYGYTF.

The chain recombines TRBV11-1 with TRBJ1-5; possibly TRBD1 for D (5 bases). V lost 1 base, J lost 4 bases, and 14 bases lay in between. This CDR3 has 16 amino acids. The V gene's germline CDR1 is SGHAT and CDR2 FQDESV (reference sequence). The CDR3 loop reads CASSLVGRQGNQPQHF. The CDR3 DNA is TGTGCCAGCAGCTTAGTGGGCCGGCAGGGAAATCAGCCCCAGCATTTT.

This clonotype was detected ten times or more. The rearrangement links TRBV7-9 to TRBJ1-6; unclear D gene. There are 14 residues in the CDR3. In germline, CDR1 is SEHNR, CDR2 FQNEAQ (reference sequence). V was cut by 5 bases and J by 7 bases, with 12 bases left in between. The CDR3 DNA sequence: TGTGCCAGCAGCCCCTTAGTTTGGAATTCACCCCTCCACTTT. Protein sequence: CASSPLVWNSPLHF. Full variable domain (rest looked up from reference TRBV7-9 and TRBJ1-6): DTGVSQNPRHKITKRGQNVTFRCDPISEHNRLYWYRQTLGQGPEFLTYFQNEAQLEKSRLLSDRFSAERPKGSFSTLEIQRTEQGDSAMYLCASSPLVWNSPLHFGNGTRLTVT.

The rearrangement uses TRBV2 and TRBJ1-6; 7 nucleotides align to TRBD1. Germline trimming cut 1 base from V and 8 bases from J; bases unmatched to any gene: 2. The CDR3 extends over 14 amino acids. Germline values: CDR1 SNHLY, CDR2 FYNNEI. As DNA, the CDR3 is TGTGCCAGCAGTGAAGGGCAGGGGGATTCACCCCTCCACTTT. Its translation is CASSEGQGDSPLHF.

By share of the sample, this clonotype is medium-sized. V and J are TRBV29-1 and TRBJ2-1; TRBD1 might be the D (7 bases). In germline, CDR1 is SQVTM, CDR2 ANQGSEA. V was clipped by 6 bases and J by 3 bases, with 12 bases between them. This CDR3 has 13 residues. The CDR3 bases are TGCAGCGTCCAGGGGGGAAACTACAATGAGCAGTTCTTC. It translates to CSVQGGNYNEQFF.

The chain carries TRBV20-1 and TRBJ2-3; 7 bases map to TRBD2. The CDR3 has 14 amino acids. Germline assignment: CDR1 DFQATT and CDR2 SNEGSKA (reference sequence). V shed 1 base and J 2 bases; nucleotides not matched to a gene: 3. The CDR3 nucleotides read TGCAGTGCTAGAGGGCTAGCGGACACAGATACGCAGTATTTT. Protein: CSARGLADTDTQYF.

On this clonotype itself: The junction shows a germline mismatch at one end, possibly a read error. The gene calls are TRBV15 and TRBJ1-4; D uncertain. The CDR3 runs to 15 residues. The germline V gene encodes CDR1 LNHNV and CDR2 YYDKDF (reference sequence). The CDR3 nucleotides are TGTGCCACCAGCAGAGGGCCGGGAATTAATGAAAAACCGTTTTTT. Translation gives CATSRGPGINEKPFF.

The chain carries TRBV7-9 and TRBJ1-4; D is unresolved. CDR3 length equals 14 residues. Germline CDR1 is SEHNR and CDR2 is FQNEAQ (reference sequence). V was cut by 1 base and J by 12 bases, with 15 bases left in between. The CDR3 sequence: CASSLGGQSRELFF. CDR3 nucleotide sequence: TGTGCCAGCAGCTTAGGAGGGCAGTCTCGAGAACTGTTTTTT.

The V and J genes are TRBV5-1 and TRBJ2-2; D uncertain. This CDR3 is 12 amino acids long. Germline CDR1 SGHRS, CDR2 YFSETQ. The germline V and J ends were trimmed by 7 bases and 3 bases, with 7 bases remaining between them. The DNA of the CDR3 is TGCGCCAGCCGATTGGACACCGGGGAGCTGTTTTTT. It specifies CASRLDTGELFF.

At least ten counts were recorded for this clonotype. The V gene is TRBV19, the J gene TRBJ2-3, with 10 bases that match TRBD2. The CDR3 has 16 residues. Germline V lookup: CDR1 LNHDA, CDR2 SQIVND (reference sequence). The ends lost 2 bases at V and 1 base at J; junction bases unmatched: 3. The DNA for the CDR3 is TGTGCCAGTAGTATACTAGCGGGGGTCGGCACAGATACGCAGTATTTT. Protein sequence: CASSILAGVGTDTQYF.

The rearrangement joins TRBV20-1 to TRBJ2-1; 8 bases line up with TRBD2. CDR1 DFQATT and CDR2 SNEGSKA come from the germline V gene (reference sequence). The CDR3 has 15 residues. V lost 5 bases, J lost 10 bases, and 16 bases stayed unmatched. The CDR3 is CSAADGRGAGREQFF. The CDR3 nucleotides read TGCAGTGCTGCAGATGGGCGGGGGGCCGGTAGGGAGCAGTTCTTC.

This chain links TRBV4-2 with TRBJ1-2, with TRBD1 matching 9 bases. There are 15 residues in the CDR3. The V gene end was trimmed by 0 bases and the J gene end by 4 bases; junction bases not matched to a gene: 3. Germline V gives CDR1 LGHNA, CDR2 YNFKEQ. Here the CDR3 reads CASSQEATGGYGYTF. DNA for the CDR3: TGTGCCAGCAGCCAAGAAGCGACAGGGGGCTATGGCTACACCTTC.

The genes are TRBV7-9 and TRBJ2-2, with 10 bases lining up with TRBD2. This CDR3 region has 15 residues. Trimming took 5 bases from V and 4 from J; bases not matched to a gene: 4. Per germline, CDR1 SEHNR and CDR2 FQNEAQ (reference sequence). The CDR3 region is CASSGSGGATGELFF. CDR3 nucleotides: TGTGCCAGCAGCGGAAGCGGGGGGGCCACCGGGGAGCTGTTTTTT.

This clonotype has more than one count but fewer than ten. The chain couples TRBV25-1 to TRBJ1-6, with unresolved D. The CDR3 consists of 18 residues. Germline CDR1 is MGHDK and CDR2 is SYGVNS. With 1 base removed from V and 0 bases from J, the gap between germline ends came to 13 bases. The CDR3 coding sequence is TGTGCCAGCAGTGAATTTGTGGTTGGCTACTCCTATAATTCACCCCTCCACTTT. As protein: CASSEFVVGYSYNSPLHF.

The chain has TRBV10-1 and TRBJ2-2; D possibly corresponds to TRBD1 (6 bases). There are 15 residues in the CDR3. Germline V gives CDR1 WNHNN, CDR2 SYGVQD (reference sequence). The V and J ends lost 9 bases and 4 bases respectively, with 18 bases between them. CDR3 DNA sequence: TGCGCCAGAGGTACCGGGACACCAATCACCGGGGAGCTGTTTTTT. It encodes CARGTGTPITGELFF.

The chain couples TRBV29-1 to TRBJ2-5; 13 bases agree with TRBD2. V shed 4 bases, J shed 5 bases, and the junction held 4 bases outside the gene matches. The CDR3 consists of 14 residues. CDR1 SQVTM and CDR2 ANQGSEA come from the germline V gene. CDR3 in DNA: TGCAGCGTTGGGACTAGCGGGGGAAGGGAGACCCAGTACTTC. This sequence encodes CSVGTSGGRETQYF. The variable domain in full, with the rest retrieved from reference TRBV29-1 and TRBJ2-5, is SAVISQKPSRDICQRGTSLTIQCQVDSQVTMMFWYRQQPGQSLTLIATANQGSEATYESGFVIDKFPISRPNLTFSTLTVSNMSPEDSSIYLCSVGTSGGRETQYFGPGTRLLVL.

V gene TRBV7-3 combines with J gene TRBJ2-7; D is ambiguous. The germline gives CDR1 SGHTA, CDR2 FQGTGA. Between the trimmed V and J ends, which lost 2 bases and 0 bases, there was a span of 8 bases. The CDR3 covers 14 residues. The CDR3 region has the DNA TGTGCCAGCAGCTTAGCGCCAGCCTCCTACGAGCAGTACTTC. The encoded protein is CASSLAPASYEQYF.

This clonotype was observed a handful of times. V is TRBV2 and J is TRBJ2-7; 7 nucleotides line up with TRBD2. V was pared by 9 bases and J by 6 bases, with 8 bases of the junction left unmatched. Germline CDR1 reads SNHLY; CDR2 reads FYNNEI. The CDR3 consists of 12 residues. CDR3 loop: CASSSGSVEQYF. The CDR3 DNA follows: TGTGCCAGTTCTAGCGGTTCGGTCGAGCAGTACTTC. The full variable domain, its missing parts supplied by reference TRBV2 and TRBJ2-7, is EPEVTQTPSHQVTQMGQEVILRCVPISNHLYFYWYRQILGQKVEFLVSFYNNEISEKSEIFDDQFSVERPDGSNFTLKIRSTKLEDSAMYFCASSSGSVEQYFGPGTRLTVT.

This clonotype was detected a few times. Here the CDR3 reads CASSLGYGQETQYF. CDR3 in DNA: TGTGCCAGCAGCTTAGGGTATGGACAAGAGACCCAGTACTTC. The genes are TRBV13 and TRBJ2-5; D not certain. The CDR3 runs 14 residues. Trimming pared 0 bases from V and 2 bases from J, leaving 7 bases between. CDR1 is PRHDT, CDR2 FYEKMQ, per germline (reference sequence).

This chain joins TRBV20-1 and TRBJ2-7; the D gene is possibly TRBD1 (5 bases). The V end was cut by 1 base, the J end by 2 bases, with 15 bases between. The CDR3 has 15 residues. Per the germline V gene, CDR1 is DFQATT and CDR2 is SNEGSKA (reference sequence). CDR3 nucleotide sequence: TGCAGTGCTAGAGTTTTTGGCAGGGCTACCTACGAGCAGTACTTC. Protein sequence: CSARVFGRATYEQYF.

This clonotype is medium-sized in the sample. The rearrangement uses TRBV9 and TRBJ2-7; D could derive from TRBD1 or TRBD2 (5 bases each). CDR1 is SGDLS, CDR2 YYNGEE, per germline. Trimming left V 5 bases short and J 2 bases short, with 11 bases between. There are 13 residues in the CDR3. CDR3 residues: CASSAGAAYEQYF. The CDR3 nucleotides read TGTGCCAGCAGTGCCGGGGCAGCCTACGAGCAGTACTTC.

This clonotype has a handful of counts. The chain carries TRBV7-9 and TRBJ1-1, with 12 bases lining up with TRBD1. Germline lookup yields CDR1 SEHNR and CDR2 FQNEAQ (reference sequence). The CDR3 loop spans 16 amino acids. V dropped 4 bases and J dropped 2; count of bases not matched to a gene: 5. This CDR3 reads CASSSAGTGGNTEAFF. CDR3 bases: TGTGCCAGCAGCTCCGCCGGGACAGGGGGCAACACTGAAGCTTTCTTT.

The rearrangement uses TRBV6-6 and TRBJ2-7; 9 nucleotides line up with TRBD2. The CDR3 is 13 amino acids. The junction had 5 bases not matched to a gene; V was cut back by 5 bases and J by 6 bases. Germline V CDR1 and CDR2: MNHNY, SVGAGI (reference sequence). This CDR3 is CASSLAGRGEQYF. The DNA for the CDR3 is TGTGCCAGCAGTCTAGCGGGGAGGGGCGAGCAGTACTTC.

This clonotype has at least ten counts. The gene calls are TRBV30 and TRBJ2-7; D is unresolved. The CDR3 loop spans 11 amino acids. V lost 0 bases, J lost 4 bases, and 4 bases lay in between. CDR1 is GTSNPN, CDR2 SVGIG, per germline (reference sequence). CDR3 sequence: CAWSVQYEQYF. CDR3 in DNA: TGTGCCTGGAGTGTACAGTACGAGCAGTACTTC. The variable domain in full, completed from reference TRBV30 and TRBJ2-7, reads SQTIHQWPATLVQPVGSPLSLECTVEGTSNPNLYWYRQAAGRGLQLLFYSVGIGQISSEVPQNLSASRPQDRQFILSSKKLLLSDSGFYLCAWSVQYEQYFGPGTRLTVT.